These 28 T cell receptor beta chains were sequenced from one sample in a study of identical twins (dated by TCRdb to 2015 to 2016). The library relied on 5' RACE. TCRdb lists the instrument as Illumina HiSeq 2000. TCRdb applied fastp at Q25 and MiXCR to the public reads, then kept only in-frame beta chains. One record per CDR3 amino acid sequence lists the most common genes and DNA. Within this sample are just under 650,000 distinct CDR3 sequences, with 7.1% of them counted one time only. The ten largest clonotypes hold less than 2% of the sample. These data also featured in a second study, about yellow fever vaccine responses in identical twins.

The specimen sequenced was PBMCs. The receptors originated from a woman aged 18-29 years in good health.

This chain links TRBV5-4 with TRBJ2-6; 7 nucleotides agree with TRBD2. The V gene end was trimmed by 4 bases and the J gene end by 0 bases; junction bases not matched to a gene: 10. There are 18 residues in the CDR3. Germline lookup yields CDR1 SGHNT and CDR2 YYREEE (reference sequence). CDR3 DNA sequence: TGTGCCAGCAGCCTGGAGGGGAGGGCCTACTCTGGGGCCAACGTCCTGACTTTC. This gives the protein CASSLEGRAYSGANVLTF.

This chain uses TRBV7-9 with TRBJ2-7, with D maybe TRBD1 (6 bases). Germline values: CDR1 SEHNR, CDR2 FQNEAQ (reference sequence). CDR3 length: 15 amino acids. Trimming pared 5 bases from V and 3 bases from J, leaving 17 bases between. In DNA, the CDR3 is TGTGCCAGCAGCACGATCGGGACAACATTCTACGAGCAGTACGTC. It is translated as CASSTIGTTFYEQYV.

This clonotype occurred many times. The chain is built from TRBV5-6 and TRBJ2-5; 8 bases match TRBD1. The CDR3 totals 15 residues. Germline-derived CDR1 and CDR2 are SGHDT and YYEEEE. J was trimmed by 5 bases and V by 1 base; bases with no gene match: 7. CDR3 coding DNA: TGTGCCAGCAGCTTGTGGACAGGGTGGCGGGAGACCCAGTACTTC. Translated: CASSLWTGWRETQYF.

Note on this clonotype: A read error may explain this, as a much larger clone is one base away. CDR3 region: CASSSGQFTWELFF. CDR3 in DNA: TGCGCCAGCAGCTCCGGACAGTTCACCTGGGAGCTGTTTTTT. V usage is TRBV5-1 and J usage is TRBJ2-2; D is perhaps TRBD1 (6 bases). CDR3 length: 14 amino acids. The germline V gene has CDR1 SGHRS and CDR2 YFSETQ.

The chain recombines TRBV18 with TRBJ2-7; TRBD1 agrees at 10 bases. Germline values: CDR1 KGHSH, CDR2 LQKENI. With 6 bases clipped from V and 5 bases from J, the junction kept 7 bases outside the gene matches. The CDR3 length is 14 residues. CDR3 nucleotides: TGTGCCAGCTCTCAGTGGACAGGGGGGCACGAGCAGTACTTC. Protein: CASSQWTGGHEQYF.

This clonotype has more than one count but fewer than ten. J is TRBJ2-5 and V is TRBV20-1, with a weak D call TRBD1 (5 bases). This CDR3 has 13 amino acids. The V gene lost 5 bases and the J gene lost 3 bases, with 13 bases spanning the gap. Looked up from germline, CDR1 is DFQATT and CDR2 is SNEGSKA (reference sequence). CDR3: CSAWTPDKETQYF. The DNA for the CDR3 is TGCAGTGCTTGGACGCCGGACAAAGAGACCCAGTACTTC.

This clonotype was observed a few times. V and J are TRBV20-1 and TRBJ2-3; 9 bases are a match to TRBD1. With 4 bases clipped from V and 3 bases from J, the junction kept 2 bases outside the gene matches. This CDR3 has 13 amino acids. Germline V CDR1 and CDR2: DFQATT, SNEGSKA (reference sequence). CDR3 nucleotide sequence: TGCAGTGCTAATGGACAGGGGACAGATACGCAGTATTTT. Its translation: CSANGQGTDTQYF.

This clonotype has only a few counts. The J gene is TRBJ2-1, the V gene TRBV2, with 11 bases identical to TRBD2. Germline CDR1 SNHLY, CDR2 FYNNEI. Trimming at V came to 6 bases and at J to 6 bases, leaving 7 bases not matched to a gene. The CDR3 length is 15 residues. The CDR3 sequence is CASRALAGVSNEQFF. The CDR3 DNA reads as TGTGCCAGCAGGGCACTAGCGGGAGTATCCAATGAGCAGTTCTTC.

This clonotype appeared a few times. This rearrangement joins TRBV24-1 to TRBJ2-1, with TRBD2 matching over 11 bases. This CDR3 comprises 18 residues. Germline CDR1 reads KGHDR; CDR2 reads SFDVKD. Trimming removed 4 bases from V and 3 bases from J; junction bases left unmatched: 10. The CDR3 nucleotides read TGTGCCACCAGTGAGTCCCTTATAGCGGGAGGGAACTACAATGAGCAGTTCTTC. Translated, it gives CATSESLIAGGNYNEQFF.

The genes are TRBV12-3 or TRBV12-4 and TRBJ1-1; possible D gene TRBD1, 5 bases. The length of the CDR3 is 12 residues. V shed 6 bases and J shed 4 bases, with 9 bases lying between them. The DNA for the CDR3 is TGTGCCAGCAGAACCGGGACCACTGAAGCTTTCTTT. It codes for CASRTGTTEAFF.

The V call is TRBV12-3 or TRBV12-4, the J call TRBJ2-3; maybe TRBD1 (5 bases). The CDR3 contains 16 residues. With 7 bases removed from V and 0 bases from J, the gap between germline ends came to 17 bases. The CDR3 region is CASIRQGRLSTDTQYF. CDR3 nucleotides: TGTGCCAGCATTAGGCAGGGCAGACTCAGCACAGATACGCAGTATTTT.

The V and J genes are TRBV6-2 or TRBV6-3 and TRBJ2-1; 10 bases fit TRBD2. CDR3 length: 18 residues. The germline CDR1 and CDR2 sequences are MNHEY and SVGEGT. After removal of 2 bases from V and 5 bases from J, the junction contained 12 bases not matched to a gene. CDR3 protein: CASSYTSGAFLADNEQFF. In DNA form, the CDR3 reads TGTGCCAGCAGTTACACTAGCGGGGCGTTTCTGGCGGACAATGAGCAGTTCTTC.

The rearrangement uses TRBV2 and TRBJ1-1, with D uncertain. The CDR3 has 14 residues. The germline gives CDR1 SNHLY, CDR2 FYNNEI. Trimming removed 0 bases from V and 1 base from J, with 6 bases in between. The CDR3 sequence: CASSEARTNTEAFF. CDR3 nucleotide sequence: TGTGCCAGCAGTGAAGCGCGAACGAACACTGAAGCTTTCTTT.

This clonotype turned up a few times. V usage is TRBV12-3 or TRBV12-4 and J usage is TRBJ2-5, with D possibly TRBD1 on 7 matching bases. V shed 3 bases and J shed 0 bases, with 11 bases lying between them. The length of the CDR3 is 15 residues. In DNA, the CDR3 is TGTGCCAGCAGTTTCAGGGGGAGGCACCAAGAGACCCAGTACTTC. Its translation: CASSFRGRHQETQYF.

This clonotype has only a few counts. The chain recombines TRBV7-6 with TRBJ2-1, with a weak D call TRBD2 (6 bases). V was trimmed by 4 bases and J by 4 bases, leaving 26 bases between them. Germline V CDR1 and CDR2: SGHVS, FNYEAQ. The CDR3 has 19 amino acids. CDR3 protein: CASSSTVRGGLSLYNEQFF. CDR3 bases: TGTGCCAGCAGCTCCACGGTTCGGGGAGGCCTAAGTTTATACAATGAGCAGTTCTTC. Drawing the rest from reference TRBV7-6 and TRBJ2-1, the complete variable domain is GAGVSQSPRYKVTKRGQDVALRCDPISGHVSLYWYRQALGQGPEFLTYFNYEAQQDKSGLPNDRFSAERPEGSISTLTIQRTEQRDSAMYRCASSSTVRGGLSLYNEQFFGPGTRLTVL.

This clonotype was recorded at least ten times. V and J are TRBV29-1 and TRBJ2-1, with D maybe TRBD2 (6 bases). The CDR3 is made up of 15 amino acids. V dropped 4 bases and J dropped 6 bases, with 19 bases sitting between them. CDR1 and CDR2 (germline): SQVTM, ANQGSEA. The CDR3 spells CSVAPRLEVLNEQFF. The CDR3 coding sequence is TGCAGCGTTGCGCCTCGACTAGAAGTACTCAATGAGCAGTTCTTC.

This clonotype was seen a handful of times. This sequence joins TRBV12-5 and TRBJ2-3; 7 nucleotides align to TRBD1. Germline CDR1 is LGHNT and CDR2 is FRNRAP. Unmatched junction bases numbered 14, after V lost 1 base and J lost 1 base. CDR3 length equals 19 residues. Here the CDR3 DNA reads TGTGCTAGTGGTTTGGACGGAAAGGACAGGTCCTGGGGCACAGATACGCAGTATTTT. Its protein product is CASGLDGKDRSWGTDTQYF.

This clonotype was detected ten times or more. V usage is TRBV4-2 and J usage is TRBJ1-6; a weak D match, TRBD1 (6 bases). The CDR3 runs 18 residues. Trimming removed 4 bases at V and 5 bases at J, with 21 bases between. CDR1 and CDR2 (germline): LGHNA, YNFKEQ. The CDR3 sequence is CASSRTTTGLGHNSPLHF. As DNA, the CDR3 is TGTGCCAGCAGCCGGACAACCACAGGGCTCGGCCATAATTCACCCCTCCACTTT.

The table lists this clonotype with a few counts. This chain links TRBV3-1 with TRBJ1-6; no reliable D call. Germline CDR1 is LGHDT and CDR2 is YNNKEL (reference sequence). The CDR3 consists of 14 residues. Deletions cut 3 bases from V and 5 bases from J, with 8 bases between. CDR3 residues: CASSHIGDNSPLHF. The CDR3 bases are TGTGCCAGCAGCCACATAGGTGATAATTCACCCCTCCACTTT.

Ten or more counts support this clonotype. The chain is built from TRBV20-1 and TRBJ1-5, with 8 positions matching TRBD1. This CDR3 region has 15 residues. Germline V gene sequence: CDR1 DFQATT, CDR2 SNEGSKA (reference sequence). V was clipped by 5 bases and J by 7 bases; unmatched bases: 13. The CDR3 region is CSAPPRTGSRQPQHF. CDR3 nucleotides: TGCAGTGCTCCACCCCGGACAGGGTCGAGGCAGCCCCAGCATTTT.

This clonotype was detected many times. The chain's CDR3 is CASSKGLHYEQYF. As DNA, the CDR3 is TGTGCCAGCAGCAAAGGCCTCCACTACGAGCAGTACTTC. The chain is built from TRBV21-1 and TRBJ2-7; TRBD2, the table's D call, lacks a check against the DNA. TRBV21-1 is noted as a pseudogene. This CDR3 is built from 13 residues.

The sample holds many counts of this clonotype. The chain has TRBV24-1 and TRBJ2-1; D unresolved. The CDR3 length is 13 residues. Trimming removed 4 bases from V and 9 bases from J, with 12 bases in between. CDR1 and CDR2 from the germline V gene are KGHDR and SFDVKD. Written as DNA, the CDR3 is TGTGCCACCAGTGACAATGGAGTTAGTGAGCAGTTCTTC. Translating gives CATSDNGVSEQFF.

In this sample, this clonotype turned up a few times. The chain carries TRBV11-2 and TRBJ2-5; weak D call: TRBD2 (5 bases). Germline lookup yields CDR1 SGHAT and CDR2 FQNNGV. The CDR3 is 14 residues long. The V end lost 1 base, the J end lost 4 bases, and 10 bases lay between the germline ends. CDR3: CASSLVSSRETQYF. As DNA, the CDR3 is TGTGCCAGCAGCTTAGTGTCTAGCAGAGAGACCCAGTACTTC. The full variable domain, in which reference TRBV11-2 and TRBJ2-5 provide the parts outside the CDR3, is EAGVAQSPRYKIIEKRQSVAFWCNPISGHATLYWYQQILGQGPKLLIQFQNNGVVDDSQLPKDRFSAERLKGVDSTLKIQPAKLEDSAVYLCASSLVSSRETQYFGPGTRLLVL.

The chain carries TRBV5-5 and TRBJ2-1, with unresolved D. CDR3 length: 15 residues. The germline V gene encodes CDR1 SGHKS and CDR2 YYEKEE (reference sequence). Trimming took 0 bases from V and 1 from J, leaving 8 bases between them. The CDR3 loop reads CASSLELQSYNEQFF. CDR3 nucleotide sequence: TGTGCCAGCAGCTTGGAATTGCAATCCTACAATGAGCAGTTCTTC.

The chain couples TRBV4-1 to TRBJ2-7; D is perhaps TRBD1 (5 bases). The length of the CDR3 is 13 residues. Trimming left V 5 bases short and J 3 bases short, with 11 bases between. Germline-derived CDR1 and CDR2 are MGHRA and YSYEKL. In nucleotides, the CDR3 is TGCGCCAGCAGCGGTGACAGTCGCTACGAGCAGTACTTC. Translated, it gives CASSGDSRYEQYF.

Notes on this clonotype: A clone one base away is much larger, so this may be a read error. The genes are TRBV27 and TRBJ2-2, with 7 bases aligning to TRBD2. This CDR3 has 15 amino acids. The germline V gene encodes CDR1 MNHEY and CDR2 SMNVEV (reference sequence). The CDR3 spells CVSSSASGITGELFF. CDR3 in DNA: TGTGTCAGCAGTTCCGCTAGCGGAATCACCGGGGAGCTGTTTTTT.

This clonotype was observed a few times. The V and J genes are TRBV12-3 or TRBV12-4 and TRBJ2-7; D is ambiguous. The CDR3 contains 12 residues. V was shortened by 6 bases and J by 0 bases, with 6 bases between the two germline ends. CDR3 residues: CASRTDSYEQYF. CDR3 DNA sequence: TGTGCCAGCAGAACGGACTCCTACGAGCAGTACTTC.

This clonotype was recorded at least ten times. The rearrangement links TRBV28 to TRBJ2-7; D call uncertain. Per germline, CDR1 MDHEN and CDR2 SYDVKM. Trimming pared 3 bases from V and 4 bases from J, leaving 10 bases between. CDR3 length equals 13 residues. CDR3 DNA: TGTGCCAGCAGTTTCCGTAGGTGGTACGAGCAGTACTTC. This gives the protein CASSFRRWYEQYF.